These 11 T cell receptor beta chains share one sample of origin, sequenced in a study of OX40 agonist ivuxolimab in advanced cancers. Sequenced by immunoSEQ multiplex PCR; TCRdb stores in-frame clones only, minus some. The data hold more than 15,000 clones, with about two thirds observed a single time. Sequenced here: CD4+ or CD8+ T cells sorted from blood, sampled in a trial of the OX40 agonist ivuxolimab. The receptors here all came from an adult with an advanced solid tumor such as melanoma, head and neck, liver or kidney cancer.

Written as DNA, the CDR3 is TGTGCCAGCACCCTCAAACTAATGTCGGACTCCTACAATGAGCAGTTCTTC. This gives the protein CASTLKLMSDSYNEQFF. The rearrangement uses TRBV5-6 and TRBJ2-1; D unresolved. This CDR3 contains 17 residues. Trimming left V 6 bases short and J 0 bases short, with 19 bases between. Germline assignment: CDR1 SGHDT and CDR2 YYEEEE. Supplemented by reference TRBV5-6 and TRBJ2-1, the full variable domain reads DAGVTQSPTHLIKTRGQQVTLRCSPKSGHDTVSWYQQALGQGPQFIFQYYEEEERQRGNFPDRFSGHQFPNYSSELNVNALLLGDSALYLCASTLKLMSDSYNEQFFGPGTRLTVL.

V usage is TRBV10-3 and J usage is TRBJ2-7, with D tentatively TRBD1 or TRBD2 (5 bases each). The length of the CDR3 is 14 residues. Trimming stripped 3 bases from V and 3 bases from J, with 12 bases between. CDR1 ENHRY and CDR2 SYGVKD come from the germline V gene. In nucleotides, the CDR3 is TGTGCCATCAGTGACCGGGGCAGCCTCTACGAGCAGTACTTC. Its translation: CAISDRGSLYEQYF.

The gene calls are TRBV4-1 and TRBJ2-1, with no clear D. The CDR3 runs to 15 residues. Per germline, CDR1 MGHRA and CDR2 YSYEKL. Between the trimmed V and J ends, which lost 1 base and 6 bases, there was a span of 13 bases. The DNA for the CDR3 is TGCGCCAGCAGCCAAGGTCCGTTCGCCCCCAATGAGCAGTTCTTC. This codes for CASSQGPFAPNEQFF.

The chain uses TRBV7-9 and TRBJ1-1, with D hard to call. This CDR3 spans 15 amino acids. Trimming cost V 5 bases and J 1 base, with 14 bases left between them. Germline CDR1 is SEHNR and CDR2 is FQNEAQ (reference sequence). CDR3 residues: CASSLSVGRNTEAFF. The CDR3 nucleotides are TGTGCCAGCAGCCTTAGCGTAGGGAGGAACACTGAAGCTTTCTTT.

The chain recombines TRBV6-5 with TRBJ2-5, with D maybe TRBD2 (6 bases). The J call may be incorrect, as the DNA end agrees better with TRBJ2-7. Germline loops: CDR1 MNHEY, CDR2 SVGAGI. There are 14 residues in the CDR3. The CDR3 DNA reads as TGTGCCAGCAGTTACTCGGATGGAGGGTACGAGCAGTACTTC. Translated: CASSYSDGGYEQYF.

The CDR3 nucleotides are TGTGCCAGCAGTCCCGGGACAGGGAGCTCCTACGAGCAGTACTTC. Encoded protein: CASSPGTGSSYEQYF. This rearrangement joins TRBV25-1 to TRBJ2-7; TRBD1 matches at 9 bases. This CDR3 has 15 amino acids. V lost 5 bases, J lost 0 bases, and 5 bases stayed unmatched. CDR1 and CDR2 (germline): MGHDK, SYGVNS.

The rearrangement uses TRBV2 and TRBJ2-1; 7 bases line up with TRBD2. The CDR3 consists of 14 residues. J was trimmed by 8 bases and V by 5 bases; bases with no gene match: 9. Germline V CDR1 and CDR2: SNHLY, FYNNEI. The CDR3 DNA reads TGTGCCAGCAGTTCTAGCGGCCGAGGCTATGAGCAGTTCTTC. Amino acid sequence: CASSSSGRGYEQFF. Based on the CDR3 plus reference TRBV2 and TRBJ2-1, the full variable domain is EPEVTQTPSHQVTQMGQEVILRCVPISNHLYFYWYRQILGQKVEFLVSFYNNEISEKSEIFDDQFSVERPDGSNFTLKIRSTKLEDSAMYFCASSSSGRGYEQFFGPGTRLTVL.

V usage is TRBV18 and J usage is TRBJ1-1; a weak D match, TRBD1 (5 bases). Germline V gene data show CDR1 as KGHSH and CDR2 as LQKENI. This CDR3 spans 15 amino acids. Trimming removed 3 bases at V and 1 base at J, with 12 bases between. CDR3 nucleotides: TGTGCCAGCTCACCGAGCGGGACGGCGAACACTGAAGCTTTCTTT. Amino acids: CASSPSGTANTEAFF.

The chain carries TRBV7-9 and TRBJ2-1; 11 bases align to TRBD1. The CDR3 is made up of 15 amino acids. V lost 1 base and J lost 8; bases outside the gene matches: 4. Germline assignment: CDR1 SEHNR and CDR2 FQNEAQ (reference sequence). CDR3 amino acids: CASSLEGTGGDEQFF. CDR3 nucleotides: TGTGCCAGCAGCTTAGAGGGGACAGGGGGAGATGAGCAGTTCTTC.

The chain employs TRBV15 and TRBJ2-7; D is perhaps TRBD1 (6 bases). The V and J ends lost 1 base and 2 bases respectively, with 9 bases between them. The CDR3 spans 14 residues. From germline, CDR1 is LNHNV and CDR2 YYDKDF (reference sequence). This CDR3 is CATSRADRAYEQYF. CDR3 DNA sequence: TGTGCCACCAGCAGAGCGGACAGAGCCTACGAGCAGTACTTC. Full variable domain (outside the CDR3, taken from reference TRBV15 and TRBJ2-7): DAMVIQNPRYQVTQFGKPVTLSCSQTLNHNVMYWYQQKSSQAPKLLFHYYDKDFNNEADTPDNFQSRRPNTSFCFLDIRSPGLGDTAMYLCATSRADRAYEQYFGPGTRLTVT.

This chain joins TRBV15 and TRBJ2-1, with a weak D call TRBD2 (6 bases). CDR1 LNHNV and CDR2 YYDKDF come from the germline V gene (reference sequence). Trimming removed 1 base from V and 5 bases from J, with 18 bases in between. The CDR3 spans 17 residues. CDR3 loop: CATSRGEVGWTHNEQFF. The CDR3 nucleotides are TGTGCCACCAGCAGAGGGGAGGTCGGTTGGACACACAATGAGCAGTTCTTC. The full variable domain, with the rest looked up from reference TRBV15 and TRBJ2-1, is DAMVIQNPRYQVTQFGKPVTLSCSQTLNHNVMYWYQQKSSQAPKLLFHYYDKDFNNEADTPDNFQSRRPNTSFCFLDIRSPGLGDTAMYLCATSRGEVGWTHNEQFFGPGTRLTVL.